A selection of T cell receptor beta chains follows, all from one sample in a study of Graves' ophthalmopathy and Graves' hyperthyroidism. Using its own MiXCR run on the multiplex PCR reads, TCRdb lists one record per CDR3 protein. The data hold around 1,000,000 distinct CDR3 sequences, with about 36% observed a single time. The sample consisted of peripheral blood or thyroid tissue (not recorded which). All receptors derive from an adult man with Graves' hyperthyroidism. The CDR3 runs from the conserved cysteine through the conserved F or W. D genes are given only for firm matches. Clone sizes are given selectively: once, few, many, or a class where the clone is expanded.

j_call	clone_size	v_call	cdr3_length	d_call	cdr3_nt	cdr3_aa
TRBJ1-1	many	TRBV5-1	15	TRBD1	TGCGCCAGCAGCTTGGACAGGGGGCGGAGCACTGAAGCTTTCTTT	CASSLDRGRSTEAFF
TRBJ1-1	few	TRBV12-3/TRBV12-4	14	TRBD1	TGTGCCAGCAGTTTCCGACAGGGGCCCACTGAAGCTTTCTTT	CASSFRQGPTEAFF
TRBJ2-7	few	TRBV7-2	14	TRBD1	TGTGCCAGCAGTAGCCAGGGGGCTTCCTACGAGCAGTACTTC	CASSSQGASYEQYF
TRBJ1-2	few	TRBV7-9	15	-	TGTGCCAGCAGCTTCGGCGGGGGGGGATTCTATGGCTACACCTTC	CASSFGGGGFYGYTF
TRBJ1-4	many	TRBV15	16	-	TGTGCCACCAGCAGAGCCAAGCAGGGAGGGGGTGAAAAACTGTTTTTT	CATSRAKQGGGEKLFF
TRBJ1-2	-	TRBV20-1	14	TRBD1	TGCAGTGCGAACGGAGGGACAGGGAACTATGGCTACACCTTC	CSANGGTGNYGYTF
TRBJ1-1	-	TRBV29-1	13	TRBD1	TGCAGCGTCCCAGGACAGGGACTGACTGAAGCTTTCTTT	CSVPGQGLTEAFF
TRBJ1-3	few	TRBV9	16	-	TGTGCCAGCAGCGTAGGGGGAAAGGGCCCTGGAAACACCATATATTTT	CASSVGGKGPGNTIYF
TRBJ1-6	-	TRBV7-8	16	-	TGTGCCAGCAGCTTAGTTGGATTCCAGGGGAATTCACCCCTCCACTTT	CASSLVGFQGNSPLHF
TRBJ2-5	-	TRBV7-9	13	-	TGTGCCAGCAGCTTCAAGCGGGCCGAGACCCAGTACTTC	CASSFKRAETQYF
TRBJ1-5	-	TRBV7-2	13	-	TGTGCCAGCAGCTTCGTGTCGGCAGGTCGACAGCATTTT	CASSFVSAGRQHF
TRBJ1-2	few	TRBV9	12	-	TGTGCCAGCAGTGTCCCAGGGCCTGGCTACACCTTC	CASSVPGPGYTF
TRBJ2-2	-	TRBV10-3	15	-	TGTGCCATCAGTGCCAAAGGACAAGGGCGCCGGGAGCTGTTTTTT	CAISAKGQGRRELFF
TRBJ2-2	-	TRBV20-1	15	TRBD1	TGCAGTGCTAGAGGGGACAGGGGTCTCCCCGGGGAGCTGTTTTTT	CSARGDRGLPGELFF
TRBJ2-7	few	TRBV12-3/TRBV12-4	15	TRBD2	TGTGCCAGCGGAACCTTGGCTAGCGGGGATGATGAGCAGTACTTC	CASGTLASGDDEQYF
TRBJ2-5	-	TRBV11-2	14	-	TGTGCCAGCAGTCGAACGGGGAGTGGGGGGACCCAGTACTTC	CASSRTGSGGTQYF
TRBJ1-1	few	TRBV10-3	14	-	TGTGCCACCGGTTGGGGAAAACGGGGCACTGAAGCTTTCTTT	CATGWGKRGTEAFF
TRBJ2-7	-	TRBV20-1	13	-	TGCAGTGCCGAGGGGCAGGCTGGCTACGAGCAGTACTTC	CSAEGQAGYEQYF
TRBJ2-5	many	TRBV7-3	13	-	TGTGCCAGCAGCTCTCACCCCTCAGAGACCCAGTACTTC	CASSSHPSETQYF
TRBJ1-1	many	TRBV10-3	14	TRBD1	TGTGCCATCAGGACGGACAGGGGGCGAACTGAAGCTTTCTTT	CAIRTDRGRTEAFF
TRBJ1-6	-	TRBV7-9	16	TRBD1	TGTGCCAGCAGCTCACCGACAGGGAATTCTAATTCACCCCTCCACTTT	CASSSPTGNSNSPLHF
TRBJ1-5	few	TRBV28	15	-	TGTGCCAGCAGTTTTGGTGAGAGGGTAACCCAGCCCCAGCATTTT	CASSFGERVTQPQHF
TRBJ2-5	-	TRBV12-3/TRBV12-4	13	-	TGTGCCAGCAGTTTATCGGACATGCAGACCCAGTACTTC	CASSLSDMQTQYF
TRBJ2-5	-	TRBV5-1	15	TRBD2	TGCGCCAGCAGCTTGACCGGGGGGGGAGAGGAGACCCAGTACTTC	CASSLTGGGEETQYF
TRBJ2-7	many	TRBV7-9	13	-	TGTGCCAGCAGCCAGAAGGGGGTTTACGAGCAGTACTTC	CASSQKGVYEQYF
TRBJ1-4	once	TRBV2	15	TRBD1	TGTGCCAGCAGCAGACAGGGCGGAAGAGGTGAAAAACTGTTTTTT	CASSRQGGRGEKLFF
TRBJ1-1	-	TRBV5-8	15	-	TGTGCCAGCAGCTTGGTGGTTTCTGGATACACTGAAGCTTTCTTT	CASSLVVSGYTEAFF
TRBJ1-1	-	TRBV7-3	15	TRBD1	TGTGCCAGCAGTTTCGGGACAGGGGGAAGTATGGTAGCTTTCTTT	CASSFGTGGSMVAFF
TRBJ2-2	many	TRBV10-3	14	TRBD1	TGTGCCATCAGTGGGACAGGGGCCACCGGGGAGCTGTTTTTT	CAISGTGATGELFF
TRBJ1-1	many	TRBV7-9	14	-	TGTGCCAGCAGCTTGGTGGGGGCGAACACTGAAGCTTTCTTT	CASSLVGANTEAFF
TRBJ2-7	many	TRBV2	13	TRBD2	TGTGCCAGCAGCGGGTGGCGGGAGATCGAGCAGTACTTC	CASSGWREIEQYF
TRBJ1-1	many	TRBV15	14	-	TGTGCCACCAGCAGAGCCAGAAGGAACACTGAAGCTTTCTTT	CATSRARRNTEAFF
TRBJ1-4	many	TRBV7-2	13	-	TGTGCCAGCAGCCTCCTTCCGGATGAAAAACTGTTTTTT	CASSLLPDEKLFF
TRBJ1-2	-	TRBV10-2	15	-	TGTGCCAGCAGTTATTCACGTCGGGGTCAGGATGGCTACACCTTC	CASSYSRRGQDGYTF
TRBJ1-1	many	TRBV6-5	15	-	TGTGCCAGCAGCACACAGGGAGGGCTGGTCGCTGAAGCTTTCTTT	CASSTQGGLVAEAFF
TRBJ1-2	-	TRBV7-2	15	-	TGTGCCAGCACCAGGACAAAGAGAGAGGGTTATGGCTACACCTTC	CASTRTKREGYGYTF
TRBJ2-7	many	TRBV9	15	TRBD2	TGTGCCAGCAGCCCAGGCGGGAGTCGGGGGTTCGAGCAGTACTTC	CASSPGGSRGFEQYF
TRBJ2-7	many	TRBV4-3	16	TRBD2	TGCGCCAGCAGCCAAGACCTGGGACTAGCGGGGTACGAGCAGTACTTC	CASSQDLGLAGYEQYF
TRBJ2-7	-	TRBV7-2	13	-	TGTGCCAGCAGCCTAGGACTAATTTGGGAGCAGTACTTC	CASSLGLIWEQYF
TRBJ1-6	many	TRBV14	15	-	TGTGCCAGCAGTCATCGGGACCCCCTTCATTCACCCCTCCACTTT	CASSHRDPLHSPLHF